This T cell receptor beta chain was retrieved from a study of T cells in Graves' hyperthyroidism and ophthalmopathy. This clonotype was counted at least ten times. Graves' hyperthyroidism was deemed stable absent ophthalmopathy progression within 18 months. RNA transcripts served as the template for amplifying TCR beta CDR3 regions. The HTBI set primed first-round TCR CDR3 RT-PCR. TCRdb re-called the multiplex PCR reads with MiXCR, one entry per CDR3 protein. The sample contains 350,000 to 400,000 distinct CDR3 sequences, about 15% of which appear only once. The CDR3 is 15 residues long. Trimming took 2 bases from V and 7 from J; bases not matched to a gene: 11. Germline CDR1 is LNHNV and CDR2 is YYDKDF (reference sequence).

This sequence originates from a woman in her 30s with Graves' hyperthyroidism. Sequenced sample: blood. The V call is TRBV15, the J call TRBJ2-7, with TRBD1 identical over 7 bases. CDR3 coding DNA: TGTGCCACCAGCAGACAACGGGACAGTAGGGGAGAGCAGTACTTC. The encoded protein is CATSRQRDSRGEQYF.